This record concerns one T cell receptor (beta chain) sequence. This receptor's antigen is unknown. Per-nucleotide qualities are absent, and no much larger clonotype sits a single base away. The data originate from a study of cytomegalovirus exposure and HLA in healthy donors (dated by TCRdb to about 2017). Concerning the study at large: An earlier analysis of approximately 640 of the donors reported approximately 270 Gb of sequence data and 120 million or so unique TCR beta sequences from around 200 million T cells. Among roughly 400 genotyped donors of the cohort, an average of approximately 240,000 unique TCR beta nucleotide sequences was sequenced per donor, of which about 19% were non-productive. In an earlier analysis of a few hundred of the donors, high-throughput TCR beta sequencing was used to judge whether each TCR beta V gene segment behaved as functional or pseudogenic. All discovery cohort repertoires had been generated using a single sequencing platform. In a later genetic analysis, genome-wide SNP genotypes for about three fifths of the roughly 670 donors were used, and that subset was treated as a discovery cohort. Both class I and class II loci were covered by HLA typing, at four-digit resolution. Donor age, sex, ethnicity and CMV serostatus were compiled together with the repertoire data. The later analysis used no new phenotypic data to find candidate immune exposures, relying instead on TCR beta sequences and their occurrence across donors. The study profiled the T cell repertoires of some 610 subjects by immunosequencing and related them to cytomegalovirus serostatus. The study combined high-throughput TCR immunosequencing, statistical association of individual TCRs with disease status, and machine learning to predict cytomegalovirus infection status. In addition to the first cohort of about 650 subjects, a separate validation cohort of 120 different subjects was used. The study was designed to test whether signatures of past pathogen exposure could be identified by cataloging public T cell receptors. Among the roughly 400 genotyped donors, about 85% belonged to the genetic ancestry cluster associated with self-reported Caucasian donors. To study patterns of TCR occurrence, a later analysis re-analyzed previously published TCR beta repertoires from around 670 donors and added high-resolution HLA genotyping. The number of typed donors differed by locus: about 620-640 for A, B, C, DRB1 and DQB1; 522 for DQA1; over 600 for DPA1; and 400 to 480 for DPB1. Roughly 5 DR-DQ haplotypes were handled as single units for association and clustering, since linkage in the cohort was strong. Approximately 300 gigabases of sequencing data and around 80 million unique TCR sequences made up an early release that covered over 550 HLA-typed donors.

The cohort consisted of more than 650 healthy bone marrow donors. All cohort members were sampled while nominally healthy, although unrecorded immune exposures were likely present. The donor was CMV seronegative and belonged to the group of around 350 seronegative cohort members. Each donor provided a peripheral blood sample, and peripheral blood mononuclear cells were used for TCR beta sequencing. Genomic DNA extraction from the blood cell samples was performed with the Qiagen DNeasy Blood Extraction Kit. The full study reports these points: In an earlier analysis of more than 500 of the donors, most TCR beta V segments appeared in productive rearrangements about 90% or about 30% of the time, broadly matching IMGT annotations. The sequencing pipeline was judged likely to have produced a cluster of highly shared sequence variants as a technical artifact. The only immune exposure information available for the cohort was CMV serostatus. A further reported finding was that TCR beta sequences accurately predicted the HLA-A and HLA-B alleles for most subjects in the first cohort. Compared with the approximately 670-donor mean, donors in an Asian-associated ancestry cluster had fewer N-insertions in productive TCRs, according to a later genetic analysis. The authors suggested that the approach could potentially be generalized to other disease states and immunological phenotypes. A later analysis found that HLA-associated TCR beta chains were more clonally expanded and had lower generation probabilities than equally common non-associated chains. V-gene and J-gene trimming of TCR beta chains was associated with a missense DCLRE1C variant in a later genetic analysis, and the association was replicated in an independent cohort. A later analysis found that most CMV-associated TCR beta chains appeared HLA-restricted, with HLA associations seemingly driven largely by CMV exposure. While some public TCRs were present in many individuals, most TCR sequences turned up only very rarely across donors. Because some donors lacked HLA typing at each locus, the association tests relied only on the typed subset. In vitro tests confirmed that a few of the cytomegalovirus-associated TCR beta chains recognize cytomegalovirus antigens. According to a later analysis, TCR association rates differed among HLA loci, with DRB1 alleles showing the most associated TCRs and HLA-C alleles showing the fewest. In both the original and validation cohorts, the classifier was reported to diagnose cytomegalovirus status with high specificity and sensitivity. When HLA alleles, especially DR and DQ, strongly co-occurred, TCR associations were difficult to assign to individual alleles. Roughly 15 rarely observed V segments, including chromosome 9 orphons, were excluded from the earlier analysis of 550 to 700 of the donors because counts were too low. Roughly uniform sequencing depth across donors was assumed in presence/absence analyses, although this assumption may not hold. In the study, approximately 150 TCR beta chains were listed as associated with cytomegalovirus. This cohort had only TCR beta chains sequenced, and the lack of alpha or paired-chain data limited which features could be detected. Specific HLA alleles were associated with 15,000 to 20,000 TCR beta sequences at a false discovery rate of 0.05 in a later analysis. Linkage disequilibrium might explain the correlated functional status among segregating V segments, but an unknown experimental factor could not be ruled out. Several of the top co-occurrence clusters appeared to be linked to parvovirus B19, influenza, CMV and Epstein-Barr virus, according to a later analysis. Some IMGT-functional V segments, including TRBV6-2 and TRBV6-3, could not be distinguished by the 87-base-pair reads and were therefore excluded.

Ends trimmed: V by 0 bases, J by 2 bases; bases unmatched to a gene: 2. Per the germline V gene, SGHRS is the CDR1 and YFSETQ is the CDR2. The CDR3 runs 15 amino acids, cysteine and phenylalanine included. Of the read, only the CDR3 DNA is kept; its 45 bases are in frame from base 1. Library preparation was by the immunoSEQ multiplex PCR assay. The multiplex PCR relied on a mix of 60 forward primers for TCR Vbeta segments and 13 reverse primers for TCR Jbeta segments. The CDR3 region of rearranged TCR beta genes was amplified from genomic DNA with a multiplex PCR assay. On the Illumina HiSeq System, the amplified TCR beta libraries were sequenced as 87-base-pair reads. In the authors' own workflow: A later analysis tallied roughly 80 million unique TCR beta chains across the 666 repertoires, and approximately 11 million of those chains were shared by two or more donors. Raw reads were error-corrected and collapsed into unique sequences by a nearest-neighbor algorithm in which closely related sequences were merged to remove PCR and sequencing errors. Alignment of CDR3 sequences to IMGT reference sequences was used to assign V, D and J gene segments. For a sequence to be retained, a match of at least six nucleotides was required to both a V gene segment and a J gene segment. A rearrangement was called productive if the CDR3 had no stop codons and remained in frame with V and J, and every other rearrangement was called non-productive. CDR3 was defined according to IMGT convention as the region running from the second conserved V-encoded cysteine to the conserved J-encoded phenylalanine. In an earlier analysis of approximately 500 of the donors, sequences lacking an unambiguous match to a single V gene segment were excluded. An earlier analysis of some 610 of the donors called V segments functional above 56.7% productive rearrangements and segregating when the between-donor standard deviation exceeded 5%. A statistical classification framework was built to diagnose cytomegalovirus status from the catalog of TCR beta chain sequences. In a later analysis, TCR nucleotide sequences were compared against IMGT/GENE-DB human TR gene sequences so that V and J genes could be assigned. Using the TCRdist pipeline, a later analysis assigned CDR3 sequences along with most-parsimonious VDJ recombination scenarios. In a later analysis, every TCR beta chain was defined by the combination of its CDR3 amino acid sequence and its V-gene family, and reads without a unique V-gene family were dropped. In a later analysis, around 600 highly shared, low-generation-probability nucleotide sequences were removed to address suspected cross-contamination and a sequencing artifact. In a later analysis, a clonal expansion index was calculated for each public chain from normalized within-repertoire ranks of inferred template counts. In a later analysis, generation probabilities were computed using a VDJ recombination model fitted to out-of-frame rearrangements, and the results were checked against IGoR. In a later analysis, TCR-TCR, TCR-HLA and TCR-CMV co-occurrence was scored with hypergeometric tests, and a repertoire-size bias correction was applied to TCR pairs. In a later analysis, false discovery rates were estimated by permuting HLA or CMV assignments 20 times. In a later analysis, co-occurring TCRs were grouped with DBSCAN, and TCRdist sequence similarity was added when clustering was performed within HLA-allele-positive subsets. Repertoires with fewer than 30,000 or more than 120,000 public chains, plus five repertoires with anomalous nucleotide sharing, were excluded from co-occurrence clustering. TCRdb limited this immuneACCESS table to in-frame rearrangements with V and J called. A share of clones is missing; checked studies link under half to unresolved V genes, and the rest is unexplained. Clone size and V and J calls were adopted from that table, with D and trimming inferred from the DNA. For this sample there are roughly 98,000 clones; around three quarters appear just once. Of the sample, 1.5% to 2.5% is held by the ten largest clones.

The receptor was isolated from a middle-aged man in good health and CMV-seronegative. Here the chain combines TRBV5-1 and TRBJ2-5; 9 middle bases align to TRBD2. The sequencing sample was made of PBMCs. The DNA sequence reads TGCGCCAGCAGCTTGGAGGCGGGAGGGCAAGAGACCCAGTACTTC. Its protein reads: CASSLEAGGQETQYF.